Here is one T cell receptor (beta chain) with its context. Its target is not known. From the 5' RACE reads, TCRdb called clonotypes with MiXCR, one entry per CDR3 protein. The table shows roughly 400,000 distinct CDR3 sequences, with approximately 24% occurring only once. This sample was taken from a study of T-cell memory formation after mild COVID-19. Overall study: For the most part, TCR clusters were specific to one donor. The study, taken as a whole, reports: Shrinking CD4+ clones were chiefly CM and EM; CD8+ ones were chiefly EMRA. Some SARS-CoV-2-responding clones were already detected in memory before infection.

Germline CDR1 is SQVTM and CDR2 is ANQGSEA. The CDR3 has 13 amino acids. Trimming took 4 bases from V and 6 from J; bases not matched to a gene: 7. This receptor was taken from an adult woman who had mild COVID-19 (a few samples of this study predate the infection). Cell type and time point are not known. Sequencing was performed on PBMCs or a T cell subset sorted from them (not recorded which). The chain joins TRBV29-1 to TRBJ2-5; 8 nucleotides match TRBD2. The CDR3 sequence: CSVGPTSAQTQYF. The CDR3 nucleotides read TGCAGCGTTGGGCCGACTAGCGCGCAGACCCAGTACTTC.